This TCR beta chain was sequenced during a study of graft-versus-host responses after intestinal transplantation. Across the whole study: Every recipient had anti-thymocyte globulin induction and about three years of tacrolimus plus steroids. Study observations and caveats: Elevated graft-versus-host to host-versus-graft clonal ratios in allografts were recorded for patients with graft-donor T cell macrochimerism. There were GvH clones found in recipient marrow, and some of them appeared first in ileum or blood.

Turning to this clone: Antigen specificity is unknown.

Sequencing was performed with immunoSEQ multiplex PCR; in TCRdb, only in-frame clones are kept and a portion is missing. The sample lists tens of thousands of clones, roughly 90% occurring once. This specimen was unstimulated CD8+ T cells sorted from spleen or lymph node cells, taken before intestinal transplant. The clonotype originates from a human donor who received an intestinal transplant.

The DNA for the CDR3 is TGTGCCAGCAGTTTCTCGGGACAGGGGGCTCGGACCCAGTACTTC. As protein: CASSFSGQGARTQYF. V and J are TRBV27 and TRBJ2-5, with 12 bases lining up with TRBD1. The V gene end was trimmed by 3 bases and the J gene end by 7 bases; junction bases not matched to a gene: 6. This CDR3 comprises 15 residues. Per the germline V gene, CDR1 is MNHEY and CDR2 is SMNVEV (reference sequence).